This TCR beta chain is drawn from a study of CD8 T cells in ankylosing spondylitis. This CDR3 is 15 amino acids long. Germline V lookup: CDR1 SGHNT, CDR2 YYREEE (reference sequence). V lost 4 bases and J 0 bases, leaving 13 bases between the germline ends. TCRdb re-derived calls from the 5' RACE reads in MiXCR, one entry per CDR3 protein. The sample lists fewer than 150,000 distinct CDR3 sequences; roughly 6.6% were seen once. Study findings and constraints: In ankylosing spondylitis blood, a motif of roughly eight highly homologous TCR beta variants appeared characteristic.

This clonotype occurred many times. Its antigen is as yet unknown. Sequencing was performed on blood, either unsorted or a sorted T cell fraction (not recorded which). The receptor comes from a female donor with ankylosing spondylitis or in good health (not recorded which). This chain links TRBV5-4 with TRBJ1-1; D is undetermined. Here the CDR3 reads CASSRIGVMNTEAFF. The CDR3 coding sequence is TGTGCCAGCAGCCGAATCGGGGTTATGAACACTGAAGCTTTCTTT.